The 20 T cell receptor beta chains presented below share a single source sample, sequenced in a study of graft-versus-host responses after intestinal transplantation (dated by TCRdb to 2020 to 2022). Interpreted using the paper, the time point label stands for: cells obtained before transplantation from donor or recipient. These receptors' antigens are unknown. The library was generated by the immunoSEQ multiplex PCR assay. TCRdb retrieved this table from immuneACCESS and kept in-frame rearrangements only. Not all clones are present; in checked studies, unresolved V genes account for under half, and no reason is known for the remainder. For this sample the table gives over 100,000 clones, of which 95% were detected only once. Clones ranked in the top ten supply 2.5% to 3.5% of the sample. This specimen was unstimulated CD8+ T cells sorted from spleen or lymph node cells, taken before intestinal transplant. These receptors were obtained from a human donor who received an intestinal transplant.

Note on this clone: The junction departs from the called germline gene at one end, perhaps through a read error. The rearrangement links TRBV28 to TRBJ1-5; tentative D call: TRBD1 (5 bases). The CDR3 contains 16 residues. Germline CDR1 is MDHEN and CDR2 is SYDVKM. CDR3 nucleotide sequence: TGTGGCAGCAGTTGGGCAGGGTCCTATAGCAATCAGCCCCAGCATTTT. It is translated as CGSSWAGSYSNQPQHF.

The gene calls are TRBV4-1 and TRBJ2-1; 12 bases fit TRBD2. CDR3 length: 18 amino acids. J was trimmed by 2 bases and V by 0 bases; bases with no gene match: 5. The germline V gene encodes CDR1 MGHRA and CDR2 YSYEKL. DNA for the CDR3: TGCGCCAGCAGCCAAGATTGGCTAGCGGGAGGGGCCTACAATGAGCAGTTCTTC. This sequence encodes CASSQDWLAGGAYNEQFF.

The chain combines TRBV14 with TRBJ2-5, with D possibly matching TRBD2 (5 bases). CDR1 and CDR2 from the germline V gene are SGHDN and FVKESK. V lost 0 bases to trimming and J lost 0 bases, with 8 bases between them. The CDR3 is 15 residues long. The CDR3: CASSQEWEYQETQYF. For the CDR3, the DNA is TGTGCCAGCAGCCAAGAATGGGAGTACCAAGAGACCCAGTACTTC.

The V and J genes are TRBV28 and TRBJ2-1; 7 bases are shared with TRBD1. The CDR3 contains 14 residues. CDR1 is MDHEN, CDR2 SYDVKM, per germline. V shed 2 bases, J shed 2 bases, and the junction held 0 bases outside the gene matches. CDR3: CASSLGTAYNEQFF. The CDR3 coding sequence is TGTGCCAGCAGTTTAGGGACAGCCTACAATGAGCAGTTCTTC.

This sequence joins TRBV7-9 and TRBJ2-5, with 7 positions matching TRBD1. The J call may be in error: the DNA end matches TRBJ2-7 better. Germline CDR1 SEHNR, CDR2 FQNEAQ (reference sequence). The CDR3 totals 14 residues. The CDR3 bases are TGTGCCAGCAGCCGCCAGGGACAGTCCTACGAGCAGTACTTC. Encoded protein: CASSRQGQSYEQYF.

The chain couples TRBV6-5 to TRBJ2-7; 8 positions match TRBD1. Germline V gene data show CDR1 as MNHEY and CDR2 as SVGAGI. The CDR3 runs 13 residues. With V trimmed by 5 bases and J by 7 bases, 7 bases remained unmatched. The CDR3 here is CASSQTGAGEQYF. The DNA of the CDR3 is TGTGCCAGCAGTCAGACAGGGGCTGGTGAGCAGTACTTC.

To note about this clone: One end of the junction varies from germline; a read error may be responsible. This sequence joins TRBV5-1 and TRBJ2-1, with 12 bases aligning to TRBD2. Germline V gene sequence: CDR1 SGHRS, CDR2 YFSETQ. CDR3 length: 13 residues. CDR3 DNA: TGCGCCAGCAGCCAAGCTCGGACTAGCGGGATTCTCTTC. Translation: CASSQARTSGILF. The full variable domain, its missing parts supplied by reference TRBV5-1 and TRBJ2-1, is KAGVTQTPRYLIKTRGQQVTLSCSPISGHRSVSWYQQTPGQGLQFLFEYFSETQRNKGNFPGRFSGRQFSNSRSEMNVSTLELGDSALYLCASSQARTSGILFGPGTRLTVL.

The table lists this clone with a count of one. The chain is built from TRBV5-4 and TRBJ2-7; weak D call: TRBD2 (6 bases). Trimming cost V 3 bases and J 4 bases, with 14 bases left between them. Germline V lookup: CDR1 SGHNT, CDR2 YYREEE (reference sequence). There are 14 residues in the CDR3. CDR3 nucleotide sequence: TGTGCCAGCAGCTCGGGGGATTCTCCATACGAGCAGTACTTC. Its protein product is CASSSGDSPYEQYF.

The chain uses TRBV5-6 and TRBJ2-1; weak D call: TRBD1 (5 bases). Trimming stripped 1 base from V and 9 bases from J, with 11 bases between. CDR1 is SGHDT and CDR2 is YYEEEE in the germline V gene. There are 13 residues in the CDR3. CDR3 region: CASSLFLGVEQFF. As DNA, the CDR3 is TGTGCCAGCAGCTTGTTCTTAGGGGTTGAGCAGTTCTTC.

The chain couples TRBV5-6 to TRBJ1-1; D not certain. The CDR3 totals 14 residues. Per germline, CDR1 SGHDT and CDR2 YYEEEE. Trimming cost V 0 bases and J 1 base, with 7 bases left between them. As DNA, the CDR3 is TGTGCCAGCAGCTTGGCGGCAGGGAACACTGAAGCTTTCTTT. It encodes CASSLAAGNTEAFF. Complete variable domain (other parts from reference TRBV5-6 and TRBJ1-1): DAGVTQSPTHLIKTRGQQVTLRCSPKSGHDTVSWYQQALGQGPQFIFQYYEEEERQRGNFPDRFSGHQFPNYSSELNVNALLLGDSALYLCASSLAAGNTEAFFGQGTRLTVV.

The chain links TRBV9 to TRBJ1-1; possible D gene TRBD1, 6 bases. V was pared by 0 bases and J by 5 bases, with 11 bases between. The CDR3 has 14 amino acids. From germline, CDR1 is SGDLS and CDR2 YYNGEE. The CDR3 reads CASSVGGAGTEAFF. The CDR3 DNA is TGTGCCAGCAGCGTAGGGGGGGCTGGGACTGAAGCTTTCTTT. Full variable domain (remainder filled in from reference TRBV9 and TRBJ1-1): DSGVTQTPKHLITATGQRVTLRCSPRSGDLSVYWYQQSLDQGLQFLIQYYNGEERAKGNILERFSAQQFPDLHSELNLSSLELGDSALYFCASSVGGAGTEAFFGQGTRLTVV.

The CDR3 region is CAWSETGTGVNEQFF. In nucleotides, the CDR3 is TGTGCCTGGAGTGAGACCGGGACAGGGGTAAATGAGCAGTTCTTC. The V and J genes are TRBV30 and TRBJ2-1; 10 bases align to TRBD1. Germline V gene sequence: CDR1 GTSNPN, CDR2 SVGIG (reference sequence). V lost 1 base, J lost 7 bases, and 7 bases stayed unmatched. This CDR3 contains 15 residues.

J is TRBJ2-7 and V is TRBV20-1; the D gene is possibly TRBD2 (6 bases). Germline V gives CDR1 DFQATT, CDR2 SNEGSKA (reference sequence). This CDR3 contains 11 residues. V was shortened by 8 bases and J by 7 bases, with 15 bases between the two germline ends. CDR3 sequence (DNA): TGCAGTTCAGGGAGCGGGTATGAGCAGTACTTC. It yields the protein CSSGSGYEQYF.

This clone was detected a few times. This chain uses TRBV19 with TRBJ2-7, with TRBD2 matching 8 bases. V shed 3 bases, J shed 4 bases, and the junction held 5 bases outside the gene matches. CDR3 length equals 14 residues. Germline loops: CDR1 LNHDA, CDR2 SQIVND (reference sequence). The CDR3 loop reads CASSIGGARYEQYF. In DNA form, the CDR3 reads TGTGCCAGTAGTATCGGGGGGGCGCGTTACGAGCAGTACTTC.

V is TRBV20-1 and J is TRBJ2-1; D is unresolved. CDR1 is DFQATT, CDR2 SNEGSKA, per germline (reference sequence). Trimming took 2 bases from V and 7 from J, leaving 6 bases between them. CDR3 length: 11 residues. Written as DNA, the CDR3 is TGCAGTGCTAGACTAGTGAATGAGCAGTTCTTC. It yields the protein CSARLVNEQFF.

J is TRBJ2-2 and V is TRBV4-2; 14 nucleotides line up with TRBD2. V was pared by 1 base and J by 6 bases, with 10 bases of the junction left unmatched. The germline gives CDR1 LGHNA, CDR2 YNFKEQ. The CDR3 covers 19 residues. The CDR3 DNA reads TGTGCCAGCAGCCAAGTTGGGACTAGCGGGAGTAGGGAGGCCGGGGAGCTGTTTTTT. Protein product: CASSQVGTSGSREAGELFF.

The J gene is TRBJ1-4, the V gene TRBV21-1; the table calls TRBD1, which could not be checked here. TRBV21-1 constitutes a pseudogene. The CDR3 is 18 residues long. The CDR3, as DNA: TGTGCCAGCAGCAGTAAGGACAGGGTCCCTGCAACTAATGAAAAACTGTTTTTT. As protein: CASSSKDRVPATNEKLFF.

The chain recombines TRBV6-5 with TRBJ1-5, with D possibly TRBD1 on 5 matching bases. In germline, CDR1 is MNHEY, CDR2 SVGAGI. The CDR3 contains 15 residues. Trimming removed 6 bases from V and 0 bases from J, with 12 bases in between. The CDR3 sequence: CASRPGANSNQPQHF. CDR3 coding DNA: TGTGCCAGCAGACCCGGGGCTAATAGCAATCAGCCCCAGCATTTT.

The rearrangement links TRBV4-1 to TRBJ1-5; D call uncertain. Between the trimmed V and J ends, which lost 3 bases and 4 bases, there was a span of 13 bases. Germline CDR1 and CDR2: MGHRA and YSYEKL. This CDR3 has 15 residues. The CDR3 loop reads CASSQRTEVNQPQHF. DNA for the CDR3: TGCGCCAGCAGCCAGCGGACCGAAGTGAATCAGCCCCAGCATTTT.

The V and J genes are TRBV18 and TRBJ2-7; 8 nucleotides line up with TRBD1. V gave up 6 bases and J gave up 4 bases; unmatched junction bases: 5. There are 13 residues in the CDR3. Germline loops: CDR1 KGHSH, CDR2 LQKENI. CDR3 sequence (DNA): TGTGCCAGCTCCCCCGGGACAGGATACGAGCAGTACTTC. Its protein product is CASSPGTGYEQYF. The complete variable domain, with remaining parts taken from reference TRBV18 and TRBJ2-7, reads NAGVMQNPRHLVRRRGQEARLRCSPMKGHSHVYWYRQLPEEGLKFMVYLQKENIIDESGMPKERFSAEFPKEGPSILRIQQVVRGDSAAYFCASSPGTGYEQYFGPGTRLTVT.